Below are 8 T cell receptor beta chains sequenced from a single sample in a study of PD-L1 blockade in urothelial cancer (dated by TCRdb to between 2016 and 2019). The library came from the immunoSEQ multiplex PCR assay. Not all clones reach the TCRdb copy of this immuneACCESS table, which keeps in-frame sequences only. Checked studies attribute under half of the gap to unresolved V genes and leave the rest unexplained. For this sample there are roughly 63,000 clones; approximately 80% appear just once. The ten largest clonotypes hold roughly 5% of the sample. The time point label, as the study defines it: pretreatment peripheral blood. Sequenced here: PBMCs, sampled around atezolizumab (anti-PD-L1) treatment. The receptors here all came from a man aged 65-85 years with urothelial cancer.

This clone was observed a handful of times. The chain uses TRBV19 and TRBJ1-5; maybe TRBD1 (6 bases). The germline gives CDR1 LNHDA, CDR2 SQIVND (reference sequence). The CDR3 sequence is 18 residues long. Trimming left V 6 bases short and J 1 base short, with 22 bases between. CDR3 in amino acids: CASSLWQGSTGSNQPQHF. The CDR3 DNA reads TGTGCCAGTAGCCTCTGGCAGGGGTCAACCGGGAGCAATCAGCCCCAGCATTTT. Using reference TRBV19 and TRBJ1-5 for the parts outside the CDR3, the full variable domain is DGGITQSPKYLFRKEGQNVTLSCEQNLNHDAMYWYRQDPGQGLRLIYYSQIVNDFQKGDIAEGYSVSREKKESFPLTVTSAQKNPTAFYLCASSLWQGSTGSNQPQHFGDGTRLSIL.

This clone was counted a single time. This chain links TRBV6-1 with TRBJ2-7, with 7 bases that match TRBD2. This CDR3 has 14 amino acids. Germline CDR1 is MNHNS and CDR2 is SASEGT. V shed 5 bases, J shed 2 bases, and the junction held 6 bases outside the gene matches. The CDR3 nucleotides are TGTGCCAGCAGTCAGCGGGGCAAAGCCTACGAGCAGTACTTC. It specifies CASSQRGKAYEQYF.

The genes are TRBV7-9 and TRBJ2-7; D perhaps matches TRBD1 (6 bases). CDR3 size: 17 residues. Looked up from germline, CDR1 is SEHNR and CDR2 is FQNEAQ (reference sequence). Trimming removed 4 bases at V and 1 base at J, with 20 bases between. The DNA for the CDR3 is TGTGCCAGCAGCTCACCTAAAACCGGGACACATTCCTACGAGCAGTACTTC. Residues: CASSSPKTGTHSYEQYF.

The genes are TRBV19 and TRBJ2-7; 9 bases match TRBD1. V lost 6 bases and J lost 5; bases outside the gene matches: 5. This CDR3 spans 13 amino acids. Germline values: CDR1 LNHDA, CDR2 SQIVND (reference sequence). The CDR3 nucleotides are TGTGCCAGTAGGCCTCGGACAGGGGACGAGCAGTACTTC. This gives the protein CASRPRTGDEQYF.

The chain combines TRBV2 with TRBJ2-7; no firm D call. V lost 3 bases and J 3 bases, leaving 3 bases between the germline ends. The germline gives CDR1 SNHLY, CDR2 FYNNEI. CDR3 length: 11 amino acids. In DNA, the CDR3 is TGTGCCAGCAGTGAGCGCTACGAGCAGTACTTC. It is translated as CASSERYEQYF.

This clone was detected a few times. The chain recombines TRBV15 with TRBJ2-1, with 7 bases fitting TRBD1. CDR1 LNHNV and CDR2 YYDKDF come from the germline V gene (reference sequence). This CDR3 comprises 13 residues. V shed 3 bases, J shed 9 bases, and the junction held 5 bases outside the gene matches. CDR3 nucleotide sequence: TGTGCCACCAGCAGCTTGACAGGGACTGAGCAGTTCTTC. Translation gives CATSSLTGTEQFF.

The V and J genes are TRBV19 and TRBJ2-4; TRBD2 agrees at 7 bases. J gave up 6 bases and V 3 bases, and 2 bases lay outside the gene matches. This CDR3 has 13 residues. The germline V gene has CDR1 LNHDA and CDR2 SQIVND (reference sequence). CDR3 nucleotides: TGTGCCAGTAGTATTCGGGGGGTAAACATTCAGTACTTC. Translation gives CASSIRGVNIQYF.

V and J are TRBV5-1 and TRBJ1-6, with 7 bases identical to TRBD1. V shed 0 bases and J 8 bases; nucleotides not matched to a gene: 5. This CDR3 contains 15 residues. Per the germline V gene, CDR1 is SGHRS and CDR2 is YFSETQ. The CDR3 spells CASSLVGGADSPLHF. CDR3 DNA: TGCGCCAGCAGCTTGGTAGGGGGCGCGGATTCACCCCTCCACTTT.